This T cell receptor beta chain was sequenced in a study of post-analysis software for immune sequencing data. The sample holds a few counts of this clonotype. What it binds is unknown. Germline CDR1 reads MGHRA; CDR2 reads YSYEKL. CDR3 length equals 14 residues. The V gene end was trimmed by 1 base and the J gene end by 9 bases; junction bases not matched to a gene: 7. General observations from the study: Patients carried roughly 5 TRBV segments more frequently than controls did, and TRBV5-6, TRBV5-1 and TRBV20-1 were among them.

Libraries were made from TCR beta cDNA, and they carried unique molecular identifiers. Using its own MiXCR run on the PCR reads, TCRdb lists one record per CDR3 protein. The sample shows more than 500,000 distinct CDR3 sequences, approximately 34% of them seen only once. Sequenced input: blood. This rearrangement joins TRBV4-1 to TRBJ1-1; 8 bases are a match to TRBD1. The TCR sequence derives from a girl under 18 with multiple sclerosis. The CDR3 reads CASSQAMDRDKAFF. The CDR3 DNA follows: TGCGCCAGCAGCCAAGCAATGGACAGGGATAAAGCTTTCTTT.